This paragraph covers one TCR beta chain sequence. Its cognate antigen has yet to be identified. No quality values exist for individual bases; no much larger clone is one base distant. The study profiled bulk TCR beta-chain repertoires in matched peripheral blood, tumor and adjacent normal breast tissue taken from about 15 patients with early-stage breast cancer. Before surgery, roughly 4.5-11 mL of whole blood was collected into EDTA tubes and then processed within 2 hours. Ficoll-Paque centrifugation in SepMate-50 tubes was used to isolate peripheral blood mononuclear cells. For storage in liquid nitrogen, PBMCs were cryopreserved as aliquots of about 1.9 to 4 million cells in roughly 90% FBS with 10% DMSO. The Qiagen AllPrep DNA/RNA Mini kit was used for genomic DNA extraction. This sample is part of a study of early stage breast cancer tumors (dated 2017 in TCRdb). Regarding the study in general: Of the 15 to 20 invasive breast tumors, roughly eleven were found to be estrogen receptor-positive, progesterone receptor-positive and HER2-negative. About 65% of the 12 ER+/PR+/HER2- tumors were invasive ductal carcinomas, while the other four were invasive lobular carcinomas. The average read coverage per sample was approximately 9.8-fold. The samples as a whole yielded approximately 2,800,000 detected templates, corresponding to roughly 1 million unique clonotypes. The study at large found these results: Repertoires from blood and normal breast were more alike than repertoires from blood and tumor, and in about 85% of the 16 patients, comparing each tissue with blood separated tumor from normal. Compared with adjacent normal breast tissue, tumors had roughly 2.5-fold higher T cell density and higher clonality. Chain pairing and functional markers such as CD4, CD8 and FOXP3 were missed by bulk genomic DNA sequencing of unsorted cells. Enriched TCRB sequences shared across patients were found to be mostly commonly generated sequences that were unlikely to play an important role in the tumor microenvironment. The small cohort size prevented analysis by tumor subtype.

Based on the germline V gene, the CDR1 and CDR2 sequences are SGHTA and FQGNSA. At the junction V is shortened by 2 bases and J by 7 bases; bases outside the gene matches: 4. There are 14 amino acids in the CDR3, from cysteine to phenylalanine inclusive. The entry retains the CDR3 DNA only, 42 bases that are in frame from base 1. Two independent genomic DNA replicates were amplified for each sample, with approximately 0.5 ug used for blood and approximately 1.5 ug for tumor or normal breast. Following the manufacturer's instructions, the ImmunoSeq Intro kit was used to carry out TCRB sequencing on genomic DNA. For absolute quantification, the roughly 30-cycle multiplex PCR included proprietary primers along with spike-in control sequences. Single-end 150-bp reads were used to sequence an 87-bp fragment spanning the CDR3 plus the flanking V and J genes. Each lane of an Illumina MiSeq running version 3.0 chemistry carried seven multiplexed samples, with two replicates apiece. The authors' pipeline ran thus. The vendor's proprietary pipeline processed the raw data and merged both replicates into a single result for each sample. To define clonotypes, the study grouped productive rearrangements that shared the V-gene family, CDR3 amino acid sequence and J-gene segment. Clonality was calculated as 1 minus the normalized Shannon entropy (Pielou evenness) of TCRB abundances. T cell density was estimated as total templates divided by the number of input cells, with the number of input cells inferred from the DNA input amount. Recon was used with default parameters to estimate total repertoire diversity and clonality. A clonotype was considered tumor-enriched if its abundance in tumor exceeded 0.1% and was at least 32-fold higher than its abundance in normal breast. TCRdb re-hosts the immuneACCESS table, in-frame sequences only. Its copies lack some clones; in the studies checked, an unresolved V gene accounts for under half of them, and the cause for the rest is not known. V, J and clone size derive from that table, while D and trimming were established from the DNA sequence. Counted in this sample were 25,000 to 30,000 clones; about 83% of them appeared once. 9.3% of the sample is taken by the ten largest.

The clonotype comes from a person aged 45 to 59 with breast cancer. Sequencing input: blood. The chain was built from TRBV7-2 and TRBJ2-1, with 8 bases in between that match TRBD2. The DNA is TGTGCCAGCAGCTTACAAGCGGGAGCGAATGAGCAGTTCTTC. The encoded protein is CASSLQAGANEQFF. This CDR3, with the reference TRBV7-2 and TRBJ2-1 proteins standing in past its ends, gives the full variable domain GAGVSQSPSNKVTEKGKDVELRCDPISGHTALYWYRQSLGQGLEFLIYFQGNSAPDKSGLPSDRFSAERTGGSVSTLTIQRTQQEDSAVYLCASSLQAGANEQFFGPGTRLTVL.